This TCR beta chain is from a study of molecular identifiers for immune sequencing clone quantification. The use of previously described methods and listed TCR primers produced the bulk TCR libraries. Using its own MiXCR run on the PCR reads, TCRdb lists one record per CDR3 protein. In the table there are about half a million distinct CDR3 sequences, roughly 23% of which are singletons. As to this clonotype: Its antigen remains unidentified. The junction departs from the called germline gene at one end, perhaps through a read error.

The CDR3 is made up of 11 amino acids. CDR1 is MNHEY and CDR2 is SVGAGI in the germline V gene. Whole-study findings and limits: Clonotypes surpassing 20 RNA copies contained over 99% of effector molecules, versus under 1% in naive cells.

What was sequenced was naive CD8+ T cells from blood, with Jurkat cell RNA spiked in. Documented subset: FACS-sorted CD8+CD4-CCR7+CD45RA+ naive T cells. The receptor's source is a human donor in good health. Some libraries in this study had Jurkat cell RNA spiked in. This sequence joins TRBV6-5 and TRBJ1-1; D gene uncertain. The CDR3 DNA reads as TGTGCCGGCAGTTATGGGGCTGAAGCTTTCTTT. The encoded protein is CAGSYGAEAFF.